A single TCR beta chain is shown here with its context. It has no known antigen specificity. Base qualities are missing; no much larger clone stands one base away. This entry is derived from a study of blood T cell repertoires in COVID-19 (dated by TCRdb to about 2020). Broadly, across the study: Samples from collaborators originated in the United States, Italy and Spain and spanned both the acute and convalescent phases of COVID-19. Samples came from the ongoing ImmuneRACE study (first 160 participants) plus 1,254 subjects from 6 global collaborators. The dataset comprised deeply sampled blood TCRbeta repertoires from subjects exposed to, actively infected with, or recovered from COVID-19. The material from the prospective study consisted of cDNA or gDNA derived from T cells, B-cell-depleted T cells, or PBMCs. Sample metadata almost always included a de-identified subject ID, COVID-19 status, age in years and sex. Where available, HLA class I and class II types were taken from metadata supplied by the sample provider and were not determined by assay-based typing. The repertoires were released in a freely available public database intended as a resource for research on the immune response to SARS-CoV-2. Findings and caveats that apply to the study as a whole: The quantity of clinical and demographic metadata differed by source and by participant and was supplied without curation.

The immunoSEQ Assay, a bias-controlled multiplex PCR, was used to amplify TCRbeta CDR3 regions from genomic DNA. Regarding the original processing steps: Within the assay, amplification of reference gene primers was used to estimate how many nucleated cells each sample contained. Sequence reads were collapsed and filtered to measure the absolute abundance of every unique TCRbeta CDR3 rearrangement. For each sample, productive Simpson clonality was calculated by taking the square root of Simpson's diversity index across productive rearrangements. TCRdb limited this immuneACCESS table to in-frame rearrangements with V and J called. A share of clones is missing; checked studies link under half to unresolved V genes, and the rest is unexplained. That table is the source of V, J and clone size, and D and trimming were worked out from the DNA. This sample gives roughly 200,000 clones in total; about nine tenths of them show up just once. The ten largest account for roughly 2.7% of the sample.

Reading from cysteine to phenylalanine, the CDR3 counts 17 amino acids. CDR3 DNA is the only sequence kept; it has 51 bases, read in frame from the first base. From a lookup of the germline V gene, CDR1 and CDR2 are MNHNS and SASEGT. V was cut back by 1 base and J by 1 base, leaving a gap of 16 bases between them. Participants in the prospective study were enrolled through a virtual design, were aged roughly 18 to 100 years, and lived in 20 to 30 United States geographic areas. To assign participants to cohorts, the prospective study relied on clinical history that participants themselves reported in a screening survey and a study questionnaire. For ImmuneRACE Cohort 3, a participant was defined as recovered based on two consecutive negative NP/OP PCR tests, clearance by a healthcare professional, or resolution of symptoms. Each participant in the prospective study had whole blood, serum and a nasopharyngeal or oropharyngeal swab collected by mobile phlebotomists. Participants in the prospective study had the option to provide additional blood draws and questionnaires over a roughly two-month period. Prospective study blood samples were shipped either frozen or at room temperature before DNA extraction.

This receptor was obtained from a woman aged 30 to 39 who had recovered from COVID-19. The sequence links TRBV6-1 to TRBJ2-5, with TRBD2 tentatively as D gene (6 bases match). Material for sequencing was PBMCs or T cells enriched from blood (not recorded which). The sequenced DNA is TGTGCCAGCAGTGAAGGAGGGCGGGGCTCAATCCAAGAGACCCAGTACTTC. Protein translation: CASSEGGRGSIQETQYF.